This T cell receptor (beta chain) was identified during a study of cytomegalovirus exposure and HLA in healthy donors. The CDR3 runs to 16 residues. Looked up from germline, CDR1 is GTSNPN and CDR2 is SVGIG (reference sequence). V shed 3 bases, J shed 3 bases, and the junction held 7 bases outside the gene matches. It was with 60 Vbeta and 13 Jbeta primers that the PCR ran. Clones were sequenced by immunoSEQ multiplex PCR, and TCRdb holds only the in-frame ones, with some missing. The sample records about 97,000 clones, about three fifths being singletons. The clonotype comes from a human donor in good health. The source material was PBMCs. This chain connects TRBV30 to TRBJ1-6; the match to TRBD1 covers 8 bases. The CDR3 spells CAWSGGQGSYNSPLHF. The CDR3 DNA follows: TGTGCCTGGAGCGGTGGACAGGGAAGCTATAATTCACCCCTCCACTTT. The complete variable domain, with remaining parts taken from reference TRBV30 and TRBJ1-6, reads SQTIHQWPATLVQPVGSPLSLECTVEGTSNPNLYWYRQAAGRGLQLLFYSVGIGQISSEVPQNLSASRPQDRQFILSSKKLLLSDSGFYLCAWSGGQGSYNSPLHFGNGTRLTVT.